These 6 T cell receptor beta chains were all obtained from the same sample, sequenced in a study of blood T cell repertoires in COVID-19. This table comes from immunoSEQ multiplex PCR, and its TCRdb copy is limited to in-frame clones, with some not included. Of some 58,000 clones in the sample, about 81% were seen once. The sequencing sample was made of peripheral blood. Source of these receptors: a man between 60 and 70 years old with COVID-19, enrolled during active disease.

This rearrangement joins TRBV7-9 to TRBJ1-5; D is possibly TRBD1 (5 bases). CDR1 SEHNR and CDR2 FQNEAQ come from the germline V gene (reference sequence). The CDR3 is 17 amino acids. V lost 1 base, J lost 2 bases, and 15 bases lay in between. DNA of the CDR3: TGTGCCAGCAGCTTAGTTTCAGGGTATGGGGGCAATCAGCCCCAGCATTTT. Translated, it gives CASSLVSGYGGNQPQHF.

The J gene is TRBJ1-2, the V gene TRBV7-2; maybe TRBD1 (6 bases). The germline V gene encodes CDR1 SGHTA and CDR2 FQGNSA. V lost 4 bases and J lost 7, with 22 bases in between. The CDR3 is 16 amino acids. The chain's CDR3 is CASSSFTPGGKSGYTF. DNA of the CDR3: TGTGCCAGCAGCTCCTTCACGCCGGGGGGCAAAAGTGGCTACACCTTC.

This clone has more than one count but fewer than ten. The gene calls are TRBV6-1 and TRBJ2-2, with TRBD1 matching 7 bases. Germline CDR1 reads MNHNS; CDR2 reads SASEGT. J lost 2 bases, V lost 3 bases, and 3 bases had no gene match. There are 15 residues in the CDR3. The CDR3 DNA reads as TGTGCCAGCAGTGAGACAGGGATAAACACCGGGGAGCTGTTTTTT. Its translation: CASSETGINTGELFF.

V usage is TRBV29-1 and J usage is TRBJ2-1, with D possibly TRBD2 on 5 matching bases. From germline, CDR1 is SQVTM and CDR2 ANQGSEA. V was cut by 4 bases and J by 5 bases, with 12 bases left in between. This CDR3 has 13 amino acids. The CDR3 region is CSVAAGRNNEQFF. The CDR3 DNA is TGCAGCGTTGCCGCGGGCAGGAACAATGAGCAGTTCTTC.

The rearrangement links TRBV18 to TRBJ1-1; possibly TRBD1 for D (6 bases). Germline V gene lookup returns CDR1 KGHSH and CDR2 LQKENI. V lost 3 bases and J 5 bases, leaving 13 bases between the germline ends. CDR3 length equals 14 residues. The DNA of the CDR3 is TGTGCCAGCTCACCGGGGGTTCAGGGGACTGAAGCTTTCTTT. This codes for CASSPGVQGTEAFF.

The gene calls are TRBV5-8 and TRBJ1-1, with D unresolved. Trimming removed 4 bases from V and 0 bases from J, with 10 bases in between. The germline gives CDR1 SGHTS, CDR2 YDEGEE. The CDR3 runs to 14 residues. CDR3 bases: TGTGCCAGCAGCGGAGGCACCATGAACACTGAAGCTTTCTTT. It codes for CASSGGTMNTEAFF.